Below are 29 T cell receptor beta chains sequenced from a single sample in a study of T cells expressing NK-cell markers. TCRdb derives one entry per CDR3 protein from the 5' RACE reads, leaving out DNA. The ten top clones account for 10% to 15%, within a sample of around 140,000 distinct CDR3 sequences. The specimen sequenced was blood T cells: a sorted CD56 or NKG2C T cell subset, CD4+ or CD8+ T cells, or bulk PBMC T cells (not recorded which). Receptor source: a man aged 18 to 35 in good health.

This chain joins TRBV11-2 and TRBJ2-4; TCRdb names TRBD2, which stays unverified in the absence of DNA. CDR3 length equals 16 residues. Germline V gives CDR1 SGHAT, CDR2 FQNNGV. This chain's CDR3 is CASSLGGLAAPGIQYF.

This chain links TRBV29-1 with TRBJ2-7; TCRdb returns TRBD1, unconfirmable since there is no DNA. CDR1 is SQVTM, CDR2 ANQGSEA, per germline. This CDR3 is built from 15 residues. The CDR3 spells CSVEAWQGREYEQYF.

CDR3 sequence: CASSWGSYQPQHF. V and J are TRBV12-3 or TRBV12-4 and TRBJ1-5; checking the TCRdb D call of TRBD1 is not possible without DNA. The CDR3 runs 13 residues.

The J gene is TRBJ2-5, the V gene TRBV7-9; TCRdb proposes TRBD1, but this gene call is untestable without DNA. Germline V lookup: CDR1 SEHNR, CDR2 FQNEAQ (reference sequence). This CDR3 is 16 amino acids long. The CDR3: CASSPDREYWGETQYF.

The rearrangement uses TRBV7-9 and TRBJ2-6; TCRdb names TRBD2, which stays unverified in the absence of DNA. This CDR3 has 16 amino acids. Germline loops: CDR1 SEHNR, CDR2 FQNEAQ (reference sequence). Here the CDR3 reads CASSLGGGAGANVLTF. Combining the CDR3 with reference TRBV7-9 and TRBJ2-6 gives the whole variable domain DTGVSQNPRHKITKRGQNVTFRCDPISEHNRLYWYRQTLGQGPEFLTYFQNEAQLEKSRLLSDRFSAERPKGSFSTLEIQRTEQGDSAMYLCASSLGGGAGANVLTFGAGSRLTVL.

This CDR3 reads CSARDPLWGRTDTQYF. The J gene is TRBJ2-3, the V gene TRBV20-1; no DNA is available, so the TRBD1 call from TCRdb remains unchecked. Per the germline V gene, CDR1 is DFQATT and CDR2 is SNEGSKA (reference sequence). This CDR3 is 16 amino acids long.

The V call is TRBV5-1, the J call TRBJ1-2; TCRdb outputs TRBD1, but without DNA this stays unchecked. This CDR3 has 15 amino acids. Germline V gene sequence: CDR1 SGHRS, CDR2 YFSETQ. CDR3 loop: CASSLDRPSNYGYTF.

This chain's CDR3 is CATSRDGLREQYF. J is TRBJ2-7 and V is TRBV15. Germline CDR1 and CDR2: LNHNV and YYDKDF (reference sequence). The CDR3 runs 13 residues.

The rearrangement uses TRBV6-4 and TRBJ2-2; the TRBD1 assignment by TCRdb is unverifiable without DNA. The length of the CDR3 is 16 residues. CDR1 is MRHNA, CDR2 SNTAGT, per germline. The CDR3 sequence is CASSDPERDNTGELFF.

The chain has TRBV20-1 and TRBJ1-6; the D call from TCRdb, TRBD1, cannot be confirmed without DNA. The V gene's germline CDR1 is DFQATT and CDR2 SNEGSKA (reference sequence). This CDR3 has 13 residues. CDR3 loop: CSAGDKENSPLHF.

The chain has TRBV12-3 or TRBV12-4 and TRBJ2-3; TCRdb designates TRBD1, a call that cannot be tested without DNA. The CDR3 is 14 amino acids. Here the CDR3 reads CASRRSRDTDTQYF.

The chain has TRBV6-5 and TRBJ2-3; TCRdb's D call of TRBD1 is untestable without DNA. The CDR3 consists of 16 residues. Germline V gene lookup returns CDR1 MNHEY and CDR2 SVGAGI. This chain's CDR3 is CASSYSVGGWADTQYF.

V gene TRBV20-1 combines with J gene TRBJ2-7; TCRdb selects TRBD2, and the lack of DNA leaves this call unchecked. Germline V lookup: CDR1 DFQATT, CDR2 SNEGSKA (reference sequence). The CDR3 consists of 15 residues. Here the CDR3 reads CSALPLLSGVSEQYF.

The chain recombines TRBV27 with TRBJ2-6; the D gene TCRdb calls, TRBD1, cannot be checked with no DNA. The germline CDR1 and CDR2 sequences are MNHEY and SMNVEV (reference sequence). The CDR3 is made up of 17 amino acids. The CDR3 protein is CASSLGLPGSGANVLTF. The full variable domain, completed using reference TRBV27 and TRBJ2-6, is EAQVTQNPRYLITVTGKKLTVTCSQNMNHEYMSWYRQDPGLGLRQIYYSMNVEVTDKGDVPEGYKVSRKEKRNFPLILESPSPNQTSLYFCASSLGLPGSGANVLTFGAGSRLTVL.

This sequence joins TRBV29-1 and TRBJ2-7; checking the TCRdb D call of TRBD1 is not possible without DNA. Germline values: CDR1 SQVTM, CDR2 ANQGSEA. This CDR3 spans 12 amino acids. This chain's CDR3 is CSVRQGDFEQYF.

The V gene is TRBV29-1, the J gene TRBJ2-7; TCRdb's D gene call, TRBD1, goes unchecked for lack of DNA. There are 15 residues in the CDR3. CDR1 is SQVTM and CDR2 is ANQGSEA in the germline V gene. CDR3 amino acids: CSVEGADREEYEQYF.

V is TRBV11-2 and J is TRBJ2-2; TCRdb designates TRBD2, a call that cannot be tested without DNA. The CDR3 is 17 amino acids. Germline CDR1 SGHAT, CDR2 FQNNGV. Here the CDR3 reads CASSSEGLWVGAGELFF.

The genes are TRBV19 and TRBJ1-1; absent DNA, TCRdb's TRBD1 call cannot be checked. The CDR3 spans 14 residues. The V gene's germline CDR1 is LNHDA and CDR2 SQIVND (reference sequence). The chain's CDR3 is CASSIEGAGTEAFF.

J is TRBJ2-7 and V is TRBV12-3 or TRBV12-4; the D call from TCRdb, TRBD1, cannot be confirmed without DNA. CDR3 size: 18 residues. The CDR3 reads CASSFRLSMRQGPNEQYF.

The chain carries TRBV3-1 and TRBJ2-5; with no DNA, the TCRdb D assignment of TRBD1 cannot be verified. Germline CDR1 LGHDT, CDR2 YNNKEL (reference sequence). The CDR3 has 18 residues. Here the CDR3 reads CASSQDPTADRIHLTQYF.

The rearrangement joins TRBV27 to TRBJ2-1; TCRdb indicates TRBD1, and absent DNA this call remains unverified. This CDR3 has 15 residues. Per germline, CDR1 MNHEY and CDR2 SMNVEV (reference sequence). The CDR3 loop is CASGPSGQTRNEQFF.

The J gene is TRBJ1-1, the V gene TRBV2. From germline, CDR1 is SNHLY and CDR2 FYNNEI. The CDR3 is made up of 11 amino acids. CDR3: CASSGTAGAFF.

This chain links TRBV12-3 or TRBV12-4 with TRBJ2-1; TCRdb picks TRBD1, but there is no DNA to check that call. This CDR3 has 17 residues. This CDR3 reads CASRRPGTGSSYNEQFF.

The J gene is TRBJ2-3, the V gene TRBV18; there is no DNA to check the TCRdb D call of TRBD2. Germline V gene data show CDR1 as KGHSH and CDR2 as LQKENI. The CDR3 is 17 amino acids. The CDR3 sequence: CASSPYAFAGDTDTQYF.

The chain is built from TRBV20-1 and TRBJ1-1. CDR3 size: 14 residues. CDR1 and CDR2 (germline): DFQATT, SNEGSKA (reference sequence). CDR3 protein: CSAARDGRNTEAFF.

This CDR3 reads CASRRTAQPNYGYTF. The J gene is TRBJ1-2, the V gene TRBV12-3 or TRBV12-4; as DNA is missing, the TRBD1 call by TCRdb cannot be tested. The CDR3 sequence is 15 residues long.

This chain links TRBV19 with TRBJ2-5; no DNA is available, so the TRBD1 call from TCRdb remains unchecked. Germline V CDR1 and CDR2: LNHDA, SQIVND (reference sequence). The CDR3 totals 17 residues. CDR3 residues: CASSIVRTGELQETQYF. The entire variable domain, with the rest obtained from reference TRBV19 and TRBJ2-5, is as follows: DGGITQSPKYLFRKEGQNVTLSCEQNLNHDAMYWYRQDPGQGLRLIYYSQIVNDFQKGDIAEGYSVSREKKESFPLTVTSAQKNPTAFYLCASSIVRTGELQETQYFGPGTRLLVL.

The V call is TRBV19, the J call TRBJ2-7. Per the germline V gene, CDR1 is LNHDA and CDR2 is SQIVND (reference sequence). The length of the CDR3 is 13 residues. The CDR3 loop is CASSISLWDEQYF.

The chain links TRBV19 to TRBJ2-1. This CDR3 contains 13 residues. The germline V gene encodes CDR1 LNHDA and CDR2 SQIVND (reference sequence). CDR3 loop: CASAKSSYNEQFF. Variable domain in full (rest from reference TRBV19 and TRBJ2-1): DGGITQSPKYLFRKEGQNVTLSCEQNLNHDAMYWYRQDPGQGLRLIYYSQIVNDFQKGDIAEGYSVSREKKESFPLTVTSAQKNPTAFYLCASAKSSYNEQFFGPGTRLTVL.